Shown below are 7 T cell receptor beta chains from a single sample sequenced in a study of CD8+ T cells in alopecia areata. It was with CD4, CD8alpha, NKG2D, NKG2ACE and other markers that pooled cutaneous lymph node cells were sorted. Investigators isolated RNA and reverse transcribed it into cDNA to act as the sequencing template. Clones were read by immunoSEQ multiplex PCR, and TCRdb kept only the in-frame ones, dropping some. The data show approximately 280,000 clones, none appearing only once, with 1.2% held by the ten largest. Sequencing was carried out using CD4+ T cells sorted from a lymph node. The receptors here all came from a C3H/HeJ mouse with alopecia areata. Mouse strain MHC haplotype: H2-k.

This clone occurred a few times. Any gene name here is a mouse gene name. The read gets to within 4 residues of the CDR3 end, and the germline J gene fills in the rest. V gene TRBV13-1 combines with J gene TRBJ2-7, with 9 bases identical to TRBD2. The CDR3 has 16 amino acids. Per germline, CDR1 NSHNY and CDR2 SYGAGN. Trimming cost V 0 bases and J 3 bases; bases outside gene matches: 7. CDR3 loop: CASSDERAWGGYEQYF. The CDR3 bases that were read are TGTGCCAGCAGTGATGAAAGGGCCTGGGGGGGCTAT.

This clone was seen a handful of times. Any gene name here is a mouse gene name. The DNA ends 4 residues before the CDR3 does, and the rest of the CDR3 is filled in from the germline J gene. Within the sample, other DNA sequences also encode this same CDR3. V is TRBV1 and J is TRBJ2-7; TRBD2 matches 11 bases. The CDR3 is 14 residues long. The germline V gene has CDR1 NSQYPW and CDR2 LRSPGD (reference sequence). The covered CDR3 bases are TGCACCTGCAGTGCGGACTGGGGGGATTAT. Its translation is CTCSADWGDY. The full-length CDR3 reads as CTCSADWGDYEQYF.

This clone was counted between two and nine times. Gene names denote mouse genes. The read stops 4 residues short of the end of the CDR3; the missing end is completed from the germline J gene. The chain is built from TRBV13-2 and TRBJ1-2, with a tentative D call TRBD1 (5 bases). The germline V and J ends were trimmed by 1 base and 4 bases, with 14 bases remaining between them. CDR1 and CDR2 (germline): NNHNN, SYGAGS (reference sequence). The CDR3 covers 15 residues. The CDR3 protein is CASGDYWGGGSDYTF. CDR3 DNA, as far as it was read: TGTGCCAGCGGTGATTACTGGGGCGGAGGCTCC.

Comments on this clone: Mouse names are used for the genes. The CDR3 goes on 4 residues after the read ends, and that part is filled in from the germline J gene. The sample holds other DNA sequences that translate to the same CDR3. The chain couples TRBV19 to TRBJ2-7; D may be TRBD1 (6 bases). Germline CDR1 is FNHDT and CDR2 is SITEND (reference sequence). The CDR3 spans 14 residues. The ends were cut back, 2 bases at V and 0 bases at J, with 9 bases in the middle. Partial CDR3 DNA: TGTGCCAGCAGTATTAGGGACAACTCCTAT. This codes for CASSIRDNSY. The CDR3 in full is CASSIRDNSYEQYF.

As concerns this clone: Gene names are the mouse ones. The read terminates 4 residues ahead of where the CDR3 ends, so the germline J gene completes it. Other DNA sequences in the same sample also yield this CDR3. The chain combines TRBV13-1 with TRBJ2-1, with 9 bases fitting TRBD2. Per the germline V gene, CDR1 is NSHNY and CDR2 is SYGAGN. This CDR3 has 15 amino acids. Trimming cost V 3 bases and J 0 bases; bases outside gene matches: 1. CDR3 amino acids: CASSGDWANYAEQFF. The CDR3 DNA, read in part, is TGTGCCAGCAGTGGGGACTGGGCTAACTATGCT.

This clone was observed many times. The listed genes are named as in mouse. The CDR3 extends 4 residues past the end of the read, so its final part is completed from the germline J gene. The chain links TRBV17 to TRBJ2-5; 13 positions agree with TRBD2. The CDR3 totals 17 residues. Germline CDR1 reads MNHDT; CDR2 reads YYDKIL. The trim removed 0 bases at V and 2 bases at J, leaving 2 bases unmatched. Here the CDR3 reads CASSRDGTGGVQDTQYF. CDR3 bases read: TGTGCTAGCAGTAGAGATGGGACTGGGGGGGTCCAAGAC.

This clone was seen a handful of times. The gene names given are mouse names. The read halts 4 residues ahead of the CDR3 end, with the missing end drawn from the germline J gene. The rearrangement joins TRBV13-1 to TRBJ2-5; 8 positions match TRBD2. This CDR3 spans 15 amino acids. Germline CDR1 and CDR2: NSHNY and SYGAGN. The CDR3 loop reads CASSPLLLGEDTQYF. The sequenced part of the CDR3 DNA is TGTGCCAGCAGTCCCCTTCTACTGGGGGAAGAC.